The source of this T cell receptor beta chain is a study of blood T cells in healthy people across ages. This clonotype came up a few times. What it binds is not known. J gave up 4 bases and V 1 base, and 6 bases lay outside the gene matches. Per germline, CDR1 SEHNR and CDR2 FQNEAQ (reference sequence). The CDR3 loop spans 16 amino acids. Alongside a J-beta primer mix, a sample-barcoded 5' primer served in a second PCR lasting about 7 to 12 cycles. Each of the cDNA molecules was tagged by a template-switch adaptor with 12 random nucleotides. One entry per CDR3 protein results from TCRdb running MiXCR on the 5' RACE reads. The sample comprises nearly 800,000 distinct CDR3 sequences, about 61% of which are singletons, and around a quarter rests with the top ten. Every donor contributed roughly 11 milliliters of peripheral blood by blood draw. Study-wide points: Diversity of TCR beta correlated strongly with naive T cell percentage.

The sequence was obtained from a man aged 40-49 years in good health. This sequence joins TRBV7-9 and TRBJ2-4; 8 bases are shared with TRBD2. Sequenced input: blood. DNA for the CDR3: TGTGCCAGCAGCTTAGTGGAGGCTAGCGGGAAAAACATTCAGTACTTC. This codes for CASSLVEASGKNIQYF.